A selection of T cell receptor beta chains follows, all from one sample in a study of cytotoxic CD8 clonotypes in ibrutinib-treated CLL. Sequencing was performed with immunoSEQ multiplex PCR; in TCRdb, only in-frame clones are kept and a portion is missing. The sample yields 150,000 to 250,000 clones, over 60% seen once. The sequencing here drew on PBMCs, taken after 24 months of ibrutinib treatment. These receptors were obtained from a human donor with chronic lymphocytic leukemia. The CDR3 runs from the conserved cysteine through the conserved F or W. The order of the fields is D gene, V gene, CDR3 protein. D genes are given only for firm matches.

NA TRBV5-8 CASSVNRNSPLHF
NA TRBV5-1 CASAENGGYSSYEQYF
NA TRBV19 CASSFREPGTEAFF
TRBD1 TRBV9 CASSVQGALTEAFF
NA TRBV14 CASSHGRGLEQYF
TRBD1 TRBV25-1 CASSENAGGWQETQYF
NA TRBV6-6 CASSYSVGGYTF
TRBD1 TRBV7-2 CASSGDRAISYEQYF
NA TRBV20-1 CSAGPNEKLFF
TRBD2 TRBV5-1 CASSETSGSYEQYF
NA TRBV28 CASSLGGGSTDTQYF
TRBD2 TRBV7-9 CASSLTSGDLIEQFF
TRBD2 TRBV7-6 CASSWLAGTGELFF
TRBD1 TRBV14 CASSQLGTAYEQYF
TRBD2 TRBV9 CASSVATTSGRRVLGTDTQYF
TRBD2 TRBV6-1 CASVLAGLYEQYF
NA TRBV7-9 CASSQGDSSYNEQFF
NA TRBV5-1 CASSASVQLPGTEAFF
TRBD2 TRBV6-5 CASSSGTSYEQYF
TRBD2 TRBV11-2 CASSIRGGTYEQYF
NA TRBV27 CASSRSGNEQFF
NA TRBV6-1 CASSERRLEQFF
NA TRBV18 CASSPDHNQPQHF
NA TRBV11-3 CASSLSSTDTQYF
NA TRBV6-1 CASSMASDAGNTIYF
TRBD1 TRBV27 CASSLRPYRGSYEQYF
NA TRBV29-1 CSVEGTGSETQYF